Listed below are T cell receptor beta chains from one sample, sequenced in a study of beta chain features in type 1 diabetes. Clones were read by immunoSEQ multiplex PCR, and TCRdb kept only the in-frame ones, dropping some. The sample consists of approximately 140,000 clones, approximately 52% of them appearing once. The specimen sequenced was Tregs from blood. The source of these receptors is a man aged 18 to 35 in good health. Each CDR3 is given with its conserved first and last residue. A D gene is named only where the DNA matches it firmly. The size field is filled for only some rows; it gives once, few, many or a size class.

cdr3_aa: CASSPGTGVSYEQYF; cdr3_nt: TGTGCCAGCTCACCAGGGACAGGGGTATCCTACGAGCAGTACTTC; v_call: TRBV18; d_call: TRBD1; clone_size: .; j_call: TRBJ2-7; cdr3_length: 15
cdr3_aa: CASSLRTSGIYNEQFF; cdr3_nt: TGTGCCAGCAGCCTCCGGACTAGCGGGATCTACAATGAGCAGTTCTTC; v_call: TRBV5-5; d_call: TRBD2; clone_size: few; j_call: TRBJ2-1; cdr3_length: 16
cdr3_aa: CASSSGQRPDTQYF; cdr3_nt: TGTGCCAGCAGCTCGGGACAGCGACCAGATACGCAGTATTTT; v_call: TRBV4-2; d_call: TRBD1; clone_size: .; j_call: TRBJ2-3; cdr3_length: 14
cdr3_aa: CASSHQFGGSNYGYTF; cdr3_nt: TGCGCCAGCAGCCATCAGTTTGGGGGGTCCAACTATGGCTACACCTTC; v_call: TRBV4-1; d_call: .; clone_size: .; j_call: TRBJ1-2; cdr3_length: 16
cdr3_aa: CASSSYSPEGTSGGGKKNIQYF; cdr3_nt: TGTGCCAGCAGCTCATACTCCCCGGAGGGGACTAGCGGGGGGGGCAAAAAAAACATTCAGTACTTC; v_call: TRBV7-8; d_call: TRBD2; clone_size: few; j_call: TRBJ2-4; cdr3_length: 22
cdr3_aa: CASSFSGPEAFF; cdr3_nt: TGTGCCAGCAGTTTTAGCGGGCCTGAAGCTTTCTTT; v_call: TRBV28; d_call: .; clone_size: .; j_call: TRBJ1-1; cdr3_length: 12
cdr3_aa: CASSGTPGLAFNEQFF; cdr3_nt: TGTGCCAGCAGCGGGACACCGGGACTAGCCTTCAATGAGCAGTTCTTC; v_call: TRBV9; d_call: TRBD2; clone_size: .; j_call: TRBJ2-1; cdr3_length: 16
cdr3_aa: CASSFRGYGYTF; cdr3_nt: TGTGCCAGCAGTTTCCGGGGGTATGGCTACACCTTC; v_call: TRBV28; d_call: .; clone_size: .; j_call: TRBJ1-2; cdr3_length: 12
cdr3_aa: CASSLAGSGRPGTGELFF; cdr3_nt: TGTGCCAGCAGCTTAGCGGGTTCAGGGCGTCCCGGGACCGGGGAGCTGTTTTTT; v_call: TRBV7-6; d_call: .; clone_size: .; j_call: TRBJ2-2; cdr3_length: 18
cdr3_aa: CASSFLGTEEKLFF; cdr3_nt: TGTGCCAGCAGTTTCTTGGGGACAGAGGAAAAACTGTTTTTT; v_call: TRBV27; d_call: TRBD1; clone_size: once; j_call: TRBJ1-4; cdr3_length: 14
cdr3_aa: CASSDRGSYEQYF; cdr3_nt: TGTGCCAGCAGTGATAGGGGGTCCTACGAGCAGTACTTC; v_call: TRBV6-4; d_call: .; clone_size: .; j_call: TRBJ2-7; cdr3_length: 13
cdr3_aa: CASSPGGSALYGYTF; cdr3_nt: TGTGCCAGCAGCCCTGGGGGGAGCGCTCTCTATGGCTACACCTTC; v_call: TRBV7-3; d_call: .; clone_size: .; j_call: TRBJ1-2; cdr3_length: 15
cdr3_aa: CASSPRVTSGGSREQYF; cdr3_nt: TGTGCCAGCTCACCACGGGTCACGAGCGGGGGCTCTCGGGAGCAGTACTTC; v_call: TRBV18; d_call: TRBD2; clone_size: few; j_call: TRBJ2-7; cdr3_length: 17
cdr3_aa: CASSQDTSGGAMETQYF; cdr3_nt: TGCGCCAGCAGCCAAGACACTAGCGGGGGGGCCATGGAGACCCAGTACTTC; v_call: TRBV4-3; d_call: TRBD2; clone_size: .; j_call: TRBJ2-5; cdr3_length: 17
cdr3_aa: CASSGVAEAFF; cdr3_nt: TGTGCCAGCAGTGGAGTAGCAGAAGCTTTCTTT; v_call: TRBV6-1; d_call: .; clone_size: .; j_call: TRBJ1-1; cdr3_length: 11
cdr3_aa: CASSSREAGGSPLHF; cdr3_nt: TGCGCCAGCAGCTCCCGGGAGGCGGGAGGTTCACCCCTCCACTTT; v_call: TRBV5-1; d_call: .; clone_size: .; j_call: TRBJ1-6; cdr3_length: 15
cdr3_aa: CASSLSRVDEQYF; cdr3_nt: TGCGCCAGCAGCTTGTCCAGGGTAGACGAGCAGTACTTC; v_call: TRBV5-1; d_call: .; clone_size: once; j_call: TRBJ2-7; cdr3_length: 13
cdr3_aa: CASSFPQGHEQYF; cdr3_nt: TGTGCCAGCAGCTTCCCACAGGGCCACGAGCAGTACTTC; v_call: TRBV5-4; d_call: .; clone_size: .; j_call: TRBJ2-7; cdr3_length: 13
cdr3_aa: CASSFPTGLHEQYF; cdr3_nt: TGTGCCAGCAGCTTCCCTACAGGGTTACATGAGCAGTACTTC; v_call: TRBV7-2; d_call: .; clone_size: few; j_call: TRBJ2-7; cdr3_length: 14
cdr3_aa: CAWSGTTYYEQYF; cdr3_nt: TGTGCCTGGAGTGGGACTACTTACTACGAGCAGTACTTC; v_call: TRBV30; d_call: .; clone_size: .; j_call: TRBJ2-7; cdr3_length: 13
cdr3_aa: CASSTTTGTYEQYF; cdr3_nt: TGTGCCAGCAGCACCACGACAGGGACCTACGAGCAGTACTTC; v_call: TRBV7-2; d_call: TRBD1; clone_size: .; j_call: TRBJ2-7; cdr3_length: 14
cdr3_aa: CASSLDAAGDTQYF; cdr3_nt: TGCGCCAGCAGCTTGGACGCGGCGGGGGATACGCAGTATTTT; v_call: TRBV5-1; d_call: .; clone_size: .; j_call: TRBJ2-3; cdr3_length: 14
cdr3_aa: CASSLGRGTDTQYF; cdr3_nt: TGCGCCAGCAGCCTGGGCAGGGGCACAGATACGCAGTATTTT; v_call: TRBV4-3; d_call: .; clone_size: .; j_call: TRBJ2-3; cdr3_length: 14
cdr3_aa: CASSPWGSGAETQYF; cdr3_nt: TGTGCCAGCAGCCCCTGGGGCAGCGGGGCGGAGACCCAGTACTTC; v_call: TRBV7-3; d_call: TRBD2; clone_size: few; j_call: TRBJ2-5; cdr3_length: 15
cdr3_aa: CASSYPLGTEAFF; cdr3_nt: TGTGCCAGCAGTTACCCCCTCGGCACTGAAGCTTTCTTT; v_call: TRBV6-5; d_call: .; clone_size: .; j_call: TRBJ1-1; cdr3_length: 13